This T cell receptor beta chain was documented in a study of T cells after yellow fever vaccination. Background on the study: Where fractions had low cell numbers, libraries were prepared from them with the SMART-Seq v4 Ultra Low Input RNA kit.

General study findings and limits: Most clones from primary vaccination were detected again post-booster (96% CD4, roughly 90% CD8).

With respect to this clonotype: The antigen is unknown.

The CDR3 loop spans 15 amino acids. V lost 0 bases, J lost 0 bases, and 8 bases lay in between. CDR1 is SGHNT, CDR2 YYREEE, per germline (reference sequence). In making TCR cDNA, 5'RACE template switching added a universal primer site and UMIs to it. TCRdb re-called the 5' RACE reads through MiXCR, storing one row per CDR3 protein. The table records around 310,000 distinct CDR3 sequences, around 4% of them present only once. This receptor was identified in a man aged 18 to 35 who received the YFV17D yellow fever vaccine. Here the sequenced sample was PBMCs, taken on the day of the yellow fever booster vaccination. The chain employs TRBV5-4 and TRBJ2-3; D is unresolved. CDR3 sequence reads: CASSLVGSSTDTQYF. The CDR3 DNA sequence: TGTGCCAGCAGCTTGGTTGGCAGTAGCACAGATACGCAGTATTTT. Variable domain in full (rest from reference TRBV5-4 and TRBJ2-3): ETGVTQSPTHLIKTRGQQVTLRCSSQSGHNTVSWYQQALGQGPQFIFQYYREEENGRGNFPPRFSGLQFPNYSSELNVNALELDDSALYLCASSLVGSSTDTQYFGPGTRLTVL.